Given below is one TCR beta chain in context. Its antigen remains unidentified. The data were taken from a study of T cell responses to AZD1222 COVID-19 vaccine. Study results and caveats: Nearly half of unique spike-specific TCRs reportedly avoided B.1.351 and B.1.1.7 mutated regions. The study found vaccine-associated CD4 TCRs spanning spike, dominant at 160-218 and 743-854. Mostly white British, mostly female donors; authors suggested clonal diversity may be underestimated.

The protocol was immunoSEQ multiplex PCR, while the TCRdb copy is restricted to in-frame clones and leaves out a portion. The sample records tens of thousands of clones, roughly nine tenths being singletons. The length of the CDR3 is 16 residues. The V end was cut by 8 bases, the J end by 4 bases, with 20 bases between. Germline V gene sequence: CDR1 MNHEY, CDR2 SMNVEV (reference sequence). The material was peripheral blood, obtained on day 0 of MenACWY control vaccination. V gene TRBV27 combines with J gene TRBJ2-2; D tentatively fits TRBD1 or TRBD2 (5 bases each). The TCR sequence derives from an adult in good health. Here the CDR3 reads CASRNAGTIGTGELFF. CDR3 nucleotide sequence: TGTGCCAGCCGAAACGCTGGGACGATTGGCACCGGGGAGCTGTTTTTT.